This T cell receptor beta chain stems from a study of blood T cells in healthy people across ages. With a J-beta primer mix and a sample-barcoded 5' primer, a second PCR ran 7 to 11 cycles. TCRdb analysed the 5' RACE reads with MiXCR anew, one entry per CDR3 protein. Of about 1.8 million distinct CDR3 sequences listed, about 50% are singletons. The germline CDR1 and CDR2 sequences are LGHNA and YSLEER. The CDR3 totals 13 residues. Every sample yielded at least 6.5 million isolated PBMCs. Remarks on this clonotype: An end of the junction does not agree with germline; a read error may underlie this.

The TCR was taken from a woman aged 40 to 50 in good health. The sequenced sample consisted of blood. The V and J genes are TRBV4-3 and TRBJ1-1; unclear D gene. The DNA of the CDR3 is TGCGCCCGCAGCCGAGCTATTACTACTGAAGCTTTCTTT. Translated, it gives CARSRAITTEAFF.